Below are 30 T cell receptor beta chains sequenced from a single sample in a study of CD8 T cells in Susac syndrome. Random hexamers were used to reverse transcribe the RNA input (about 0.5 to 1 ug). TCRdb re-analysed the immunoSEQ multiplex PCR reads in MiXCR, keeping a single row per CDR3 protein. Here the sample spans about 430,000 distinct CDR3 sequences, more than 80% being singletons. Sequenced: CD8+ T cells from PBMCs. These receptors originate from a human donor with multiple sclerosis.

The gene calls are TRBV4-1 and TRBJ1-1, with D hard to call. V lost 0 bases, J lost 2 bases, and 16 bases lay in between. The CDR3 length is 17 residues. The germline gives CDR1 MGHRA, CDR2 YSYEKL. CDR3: CASSQDTPPGDNTEAFF. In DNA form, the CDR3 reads TGCGCCAGCAGCCAAGATACGCCGCCTGGGGATAACACTGAAGCTTTCTTT.

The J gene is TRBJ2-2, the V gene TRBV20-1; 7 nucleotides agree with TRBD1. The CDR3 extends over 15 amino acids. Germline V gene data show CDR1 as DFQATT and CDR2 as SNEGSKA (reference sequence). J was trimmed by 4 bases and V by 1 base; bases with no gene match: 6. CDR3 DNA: TGCAGTGCTAGAGTGAAGGGGGCAAGCACCGGGGAGCTGTTTTTT. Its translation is CSARVKGASTGELFF.

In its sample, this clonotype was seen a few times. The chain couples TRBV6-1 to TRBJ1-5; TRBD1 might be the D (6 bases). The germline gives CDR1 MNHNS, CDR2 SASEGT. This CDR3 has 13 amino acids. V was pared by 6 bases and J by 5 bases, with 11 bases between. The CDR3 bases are TGTGCCAGCAGCCACAGGGACGATCAGCCCCAGCATTTT. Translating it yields CASSHRDDQPQHF.

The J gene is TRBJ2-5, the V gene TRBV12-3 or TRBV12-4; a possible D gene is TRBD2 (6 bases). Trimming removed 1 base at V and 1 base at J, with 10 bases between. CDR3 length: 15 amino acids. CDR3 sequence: CASSLGAGTQETQYF. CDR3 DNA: TGTGCCAGCAGTTTAGGGGCGGGAACCCAAGAGACCCAGTACTTC.

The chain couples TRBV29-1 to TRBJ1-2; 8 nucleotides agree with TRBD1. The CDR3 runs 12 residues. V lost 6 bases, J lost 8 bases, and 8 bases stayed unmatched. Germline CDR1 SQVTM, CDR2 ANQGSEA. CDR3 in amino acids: CSVDQGAYGYTF. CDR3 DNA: TGCAGCGTCGATCAGGGGGCTTACGGCTACACCTTC.

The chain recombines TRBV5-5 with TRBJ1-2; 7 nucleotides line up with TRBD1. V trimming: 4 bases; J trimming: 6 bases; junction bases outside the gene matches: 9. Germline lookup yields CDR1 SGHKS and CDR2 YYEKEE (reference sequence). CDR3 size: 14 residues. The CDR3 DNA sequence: TGTGCCAGCAGCCCCGACAGGGCTTACGATGGCTACACCTTC. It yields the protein CASSPDRAYDGYTF.

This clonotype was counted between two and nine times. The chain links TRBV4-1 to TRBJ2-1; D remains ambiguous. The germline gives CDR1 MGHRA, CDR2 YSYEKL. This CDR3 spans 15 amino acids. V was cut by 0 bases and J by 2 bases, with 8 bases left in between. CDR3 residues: CASSQEARTYNEQFF. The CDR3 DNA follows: TGCGCCAGCAGCCAAGAGGCCAGAACCTACAATGAGCAGTTCTTC.

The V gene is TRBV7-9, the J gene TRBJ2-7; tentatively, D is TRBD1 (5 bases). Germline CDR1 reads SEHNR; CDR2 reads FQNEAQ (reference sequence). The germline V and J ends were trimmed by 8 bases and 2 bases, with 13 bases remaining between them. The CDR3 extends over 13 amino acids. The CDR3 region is CASWGGQTYEQYF. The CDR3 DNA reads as TGTGCCAGCTGGGGCGGCCAGACCTACGAGCAGTACTTC.

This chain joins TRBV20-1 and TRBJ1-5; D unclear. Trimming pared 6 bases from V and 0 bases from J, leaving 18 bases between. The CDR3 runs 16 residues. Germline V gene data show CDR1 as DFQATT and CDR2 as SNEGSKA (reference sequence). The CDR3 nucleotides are TGCAGTGCCCAGATTATGGGAGACTATAGCAATCAGCCCCAGCATTTT. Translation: CSAQIMGDYSNQPQHF.

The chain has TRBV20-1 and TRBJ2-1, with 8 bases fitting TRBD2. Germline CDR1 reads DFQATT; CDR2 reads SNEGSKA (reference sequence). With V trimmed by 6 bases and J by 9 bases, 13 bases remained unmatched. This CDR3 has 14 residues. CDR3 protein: CSAHYPGLGSEQFF. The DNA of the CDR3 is TGCAGTGCCCACTACCCGGGACTAGGTAGTGAGCAGTTCTTC.

For the CDR3, the DNA is TGTGCCAGCAAGGATAGGGGTTGGGGCACTGAAGCTTTCTTT. It specifies CASKDRGWGTEAFF. The V gene is TRBV12-3 or TRBV12-4, the J gene TRBJ1-1; a possible D gene is TRBD1 (5 bases). This CDR3 region has 14 residues. V was trimmed by 7 bases and J by 4 bases, leaving 16 bases between them.

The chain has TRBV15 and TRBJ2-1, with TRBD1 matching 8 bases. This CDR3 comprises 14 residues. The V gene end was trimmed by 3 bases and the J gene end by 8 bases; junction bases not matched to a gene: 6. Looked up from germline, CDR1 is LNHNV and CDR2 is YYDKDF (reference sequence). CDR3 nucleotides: TGTGCCACCAGCAGCCCGACAGGGGCAGATGAGCAGTTCTTC. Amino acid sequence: CATSSPTGADEQFF.

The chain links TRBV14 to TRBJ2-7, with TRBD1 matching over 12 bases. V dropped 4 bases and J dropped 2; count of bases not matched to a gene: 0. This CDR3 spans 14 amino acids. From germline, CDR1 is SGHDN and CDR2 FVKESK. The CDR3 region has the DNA TGTGCCAGCAGCCGGGACAGGGGGCCCTACGAGCAGTACTTC. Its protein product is CASSRDRGPYEQYF.

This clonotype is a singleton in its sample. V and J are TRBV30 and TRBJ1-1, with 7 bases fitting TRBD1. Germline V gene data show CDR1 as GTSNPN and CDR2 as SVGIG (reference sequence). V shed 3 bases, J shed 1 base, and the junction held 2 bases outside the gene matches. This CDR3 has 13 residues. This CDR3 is CAWRGQRNTEAFF. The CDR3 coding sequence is TGTGCCTGGAGGGGACAGAGGAACACTGAAGCTTTCTTT.

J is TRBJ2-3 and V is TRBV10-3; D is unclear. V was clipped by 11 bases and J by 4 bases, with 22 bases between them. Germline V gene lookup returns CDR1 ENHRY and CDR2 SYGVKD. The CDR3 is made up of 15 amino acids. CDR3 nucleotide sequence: TGTGCCTCGCAGCGATCAGTCCTCAGTCCAGATACGCAGTATTTT. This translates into CASQRSVLSPDTQYF.

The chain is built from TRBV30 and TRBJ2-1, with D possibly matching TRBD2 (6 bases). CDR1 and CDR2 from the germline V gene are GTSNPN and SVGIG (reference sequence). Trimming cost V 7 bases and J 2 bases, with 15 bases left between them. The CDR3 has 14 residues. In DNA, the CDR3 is TGTGCCTTCTCTAGCGTCTTAACCTACAATGAGCAGTTCTTC. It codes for CAFSSVLTYNEQFF.

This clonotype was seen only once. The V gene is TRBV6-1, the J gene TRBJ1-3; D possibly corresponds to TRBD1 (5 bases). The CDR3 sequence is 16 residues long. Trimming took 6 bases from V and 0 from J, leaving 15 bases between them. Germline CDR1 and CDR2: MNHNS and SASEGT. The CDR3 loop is CASRSDIVNSGNTIYF. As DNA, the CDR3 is TGTGCCAGCAGATCGGACATAGTGAACTCTGGAAACACCATATATTTT.

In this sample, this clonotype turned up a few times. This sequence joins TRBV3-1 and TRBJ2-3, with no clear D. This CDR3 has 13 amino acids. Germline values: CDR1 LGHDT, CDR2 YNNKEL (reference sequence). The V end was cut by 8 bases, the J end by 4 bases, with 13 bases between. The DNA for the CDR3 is TGTGCCAGCCTACAGAATGGAGCAGATACGCAGTATTTT. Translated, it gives CASLQNGADTQYF.

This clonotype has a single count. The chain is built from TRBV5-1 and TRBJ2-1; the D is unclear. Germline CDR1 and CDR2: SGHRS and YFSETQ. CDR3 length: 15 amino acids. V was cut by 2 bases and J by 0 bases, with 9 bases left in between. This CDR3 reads CASSFDQSSYNEQFF. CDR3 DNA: TGCGCCAGCAGCTTTGACCAGAGCTCCTACAATGAGCAGTTCTTC.

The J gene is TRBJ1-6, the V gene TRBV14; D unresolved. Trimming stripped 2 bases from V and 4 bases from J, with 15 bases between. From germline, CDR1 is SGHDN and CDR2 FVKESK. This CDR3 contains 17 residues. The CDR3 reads CASSQSLGDSYNSPLHF. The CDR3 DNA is TGTGCCAGCAGCCAAAGTCTGGGCGATTCTTATAATTCACCCCTCCACTTT. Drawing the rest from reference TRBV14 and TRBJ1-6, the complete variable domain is EAGVTQFPSHSVIEKGQTVTLRCDPISGHDNLYWYRRVMGKEIKFLLHFVKESKQDESGMPNNRFLAERTGGTYSTLKVQPAELEDSGVYFCASSQSLGDSYNSPLHFGNGTRLTVT.

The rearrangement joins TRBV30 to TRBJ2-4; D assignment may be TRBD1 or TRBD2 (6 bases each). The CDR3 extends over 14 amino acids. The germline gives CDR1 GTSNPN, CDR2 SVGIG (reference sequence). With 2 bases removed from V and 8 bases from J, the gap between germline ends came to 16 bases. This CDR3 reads CAWSSLGGLDIQYF. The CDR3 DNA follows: TGTGCCTGGAGTTCACTCGGGGGCTTGGACATTCAGTACTTC.

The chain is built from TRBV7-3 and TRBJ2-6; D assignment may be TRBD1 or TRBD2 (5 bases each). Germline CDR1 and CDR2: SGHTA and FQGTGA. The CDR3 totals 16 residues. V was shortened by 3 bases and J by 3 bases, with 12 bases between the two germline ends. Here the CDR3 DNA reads TGTGCCAGCAGCTTGGGACCCGGAAATGGGGCCAACGTCCTGACTTTC. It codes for CASSLGPGNGANVLTF.

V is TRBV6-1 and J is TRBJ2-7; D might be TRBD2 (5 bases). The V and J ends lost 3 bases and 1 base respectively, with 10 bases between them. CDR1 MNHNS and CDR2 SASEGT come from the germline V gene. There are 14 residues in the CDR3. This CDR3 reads CASSESGSSYEQYF. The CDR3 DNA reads TGTGCCAGCAGTGAGTCGGGATCATCCTACGAGCAGTACTTC.

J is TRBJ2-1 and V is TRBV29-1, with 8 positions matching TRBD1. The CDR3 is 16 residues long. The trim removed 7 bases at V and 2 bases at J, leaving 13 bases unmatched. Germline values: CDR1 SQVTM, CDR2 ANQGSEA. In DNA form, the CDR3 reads TGCAGCGCATGGACAGGGCCCCGACGCACCTACAATGAGCAGTTCTTC. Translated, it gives CSAWTGPRRTYNEQFF.

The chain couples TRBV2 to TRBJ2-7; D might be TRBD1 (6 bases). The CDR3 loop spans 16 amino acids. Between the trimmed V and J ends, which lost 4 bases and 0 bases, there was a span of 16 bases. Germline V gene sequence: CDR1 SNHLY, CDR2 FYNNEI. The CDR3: CASSVGGAGLSYEQYF. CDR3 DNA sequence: TGTGCCAGCAGTGTTGGGGGCGCCGGACTCTCCTACGAGCAGTACTTC.

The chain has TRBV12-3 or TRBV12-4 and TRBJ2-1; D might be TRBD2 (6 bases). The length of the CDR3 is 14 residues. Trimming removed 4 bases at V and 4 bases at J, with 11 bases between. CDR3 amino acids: CASSSVAGYNEQFF. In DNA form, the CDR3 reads TGTGCCAGCAGTTCCGTCGCGGGGTACAATGAGCAGTTCTTC.

CDR3 amino acids: CASSLLGGAQGAAFF. CDR3 nucleotide sequence: TGTGCCAGCAGTTTATTAGGGGGGGCTCAGGGTGCAGCTTTCTTT. The chain combines TRBV27 with TRBJ1-1, with D possibly matching TRBD1 (6 bases). Germline values: CDR1 MNHEY, CDR2 SMNVEV (reference sequence). V gave up 1 base and J gave up 10 bases, with 19 bases separating them. The CDR3 sequence is 15 residues long.

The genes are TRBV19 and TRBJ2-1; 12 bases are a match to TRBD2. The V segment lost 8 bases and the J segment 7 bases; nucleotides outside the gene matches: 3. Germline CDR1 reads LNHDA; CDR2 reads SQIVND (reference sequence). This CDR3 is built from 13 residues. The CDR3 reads CASSGTSGNEQFF. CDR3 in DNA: TGTGCCAGTTCCGGGACTAGCGGGAATGAGCAGTTCTTC.

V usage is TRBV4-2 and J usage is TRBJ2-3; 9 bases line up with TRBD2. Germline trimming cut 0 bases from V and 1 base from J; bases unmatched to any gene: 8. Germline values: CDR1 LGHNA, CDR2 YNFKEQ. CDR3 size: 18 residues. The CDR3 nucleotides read TGTGCCAGCAGCCAAGAGATCGCGGGGGGGCCGCGCACAGATACGCAGTATTTT. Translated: CASSQEIAGGPRTDTQYF.

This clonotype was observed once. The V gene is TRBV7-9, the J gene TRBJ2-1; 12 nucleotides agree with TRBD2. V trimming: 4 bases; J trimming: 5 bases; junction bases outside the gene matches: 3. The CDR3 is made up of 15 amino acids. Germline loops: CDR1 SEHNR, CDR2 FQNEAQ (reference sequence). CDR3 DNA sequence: TGTGCCAGCAGCTCGACTAGCGGGAGACACAATGAGCAGTTCTTC. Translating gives CASSSTSGRHNEQFF.